This TCR beta chain originates from a study of cytomegalovirus exposure and HLA in healthy donors. The PCR ran on 60 Vbeta and 13 Jbeta primers. Produced via immunoSEQ multiplex PCR; TCRdb's table is partial and in-frame only. The table records tens of thousands of clones, around nine tenths of them present only once. The CDR3 extends over 16 amino acids. Germline V gene sequence: CDR1 SEHNR, CDR2 FQNEAQ (reference sequence). The trim removed 4 bases at V and 5 bases at J, leaving 8 bases unmatched. The sequencing input was PBMCs. The chain joins TRBV7-9 to TRBJ2-7, with 13 bases identical to TRBD2. The source of this sequence is a man younger than 40 in good health and CMV-seropositive. In DNA, the CDR3 is TGTGCCAGCAGCTCAAGACTAGCGGGAGGAACCGACGAGCAGTACTTC. It yields the protein CASSSRLAGGTDEQYF.